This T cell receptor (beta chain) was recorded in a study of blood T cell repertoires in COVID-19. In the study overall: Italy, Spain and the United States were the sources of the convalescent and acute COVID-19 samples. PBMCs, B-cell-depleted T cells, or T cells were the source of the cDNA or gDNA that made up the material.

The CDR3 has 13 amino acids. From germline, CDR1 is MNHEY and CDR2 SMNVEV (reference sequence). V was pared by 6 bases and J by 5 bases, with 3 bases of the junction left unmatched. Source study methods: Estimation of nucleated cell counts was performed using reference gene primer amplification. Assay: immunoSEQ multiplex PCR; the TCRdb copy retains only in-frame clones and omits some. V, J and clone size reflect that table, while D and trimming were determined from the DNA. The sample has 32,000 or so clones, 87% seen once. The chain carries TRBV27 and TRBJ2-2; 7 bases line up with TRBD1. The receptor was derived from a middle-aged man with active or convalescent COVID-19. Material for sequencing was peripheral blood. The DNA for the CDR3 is TGTGCCAGCAGCCGACAGGGTACCGGGGAGCTGTTTTTT. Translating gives CASSRQGTGELFF.